The T cell receptor (beta chain) described here comes from a study of T cell responses to AZD1222 COVID-19 vaccine (dated by TCRdb to the early 2020s). Some background on the complete study: AZD1222 recipients with second doses at about 4 weeks or about 12 weeks were pooled, because spike-specific TCR depth and breadth did not differ between schedules. A total of 230 or so trial participants underwent TCR sequencing, of whom roughly 210 received two doses of AZD1222 and some 26 received two doses of the MenACWY control vaccine. Trial participants were enrolled by age into 18-55, 56-69 and 70-plus year subgroups, with roughly 150, 30 and 60 TCR-sequenced participants respectively. Overall study results and their limits: Most participants were white British and females outnumbered males, and the authors suggested that clonal diversity may have been underestimated. The vaccine-associated CD4 TCRs covered the entire spike protein, and the dominant responses fell in regions 160-218 and 743-854. Nearly half of unique spike-specific TCRs reportedly recognized epitopes outside regions mutated in the B.1.351 and B.1.1.7 variants. Spike-specific TCR breadth and depth rose significantly after two AZD1222 doses compared with day 0 and with MenACWY recipients. The 56-69-year group was small, and its depth increase did not reach significance, likely because of low power. Conclusions about previously exposed vaccinees are limited because only six or seven AZD1222 recipients were SARS-CoV-2 seropositive at baseline. Because no day 14 peak-response samples were available, repertoires were characterized only after the peak T cell response.

This specimen's time point label, per the study, means: baseline before first vaccination. Vaccinee samples came from UK trials COV001 and COV002, including a single-blind randomized controlled phase 2/3 trial of AZD1222 (ChAdOx1 nCoV-19) in healthy adults. For TCRbeta chain sequencing, PBMC samples were collected from trial participants at day 0 and at day 28 after the second dose. The CDR3 regions of human TCRbeta chains were analyzed by immunosequencing. The study's processing was this. TCRs in the repertoires were compared against a reference library of SARS-CoV-2-specific TCRs that had been generated with the MIRA antigen-specificity platform. Breadth was defined as the fraction of unique TCRs that were SARS-CoV-2-associated. Depth was defined as the fraction of total T cells that were SARS-CoV-2-associated. Using the MIRA data, each spike-specific TCR was mapped to the spike region that the TCR reacts to and placed in a CD4 or CD8 class. Log10-transformed breadth and depth values were compared by one-way ANOVA with Sidak's multiple comparisons tests. Imported from immuneACCESS, the table was reduced by TCRdb to in-frame sequences with V and J called. These copies leave out some clones; in studies compared against another copy, an unresolved V gene accounts for under half, and the cause of the remainder is not known. That table furnishes V, J and clone size, whereas the DNA furnished D and trimming. The sample data list under 100,000 clones, and just over 85% of these were observed just once. Over 7.5% of the sample comes from the top ten.

Regarding this clone: Its antigen is not yet known. Base qualities are not at hand, and no much larger clone is one base apart.

Here the sequenced sample was peripheral blood, taken on day 0 of AZD1222 vaccination. The clonotype originates from an adult in good health.

The sequenced DNA: TGCGCCAGCAGAGAACAACAGGGGGCGAACTACGAGCAGTACTTC. This yields the protein CASREQQGANYEQYF. Recombination linked TRBV10-2 to TRBJ2-7; 9 bases in the junction line up with TRBD1. The germline V gene yields WSHSY for CDR1 and SAAADI for CDR2. The CDR3 numbers 15 residues from cysteine through phenylalanine. This entry keeps only the CDR3 DNA: 45 bases, framed from base 1. Trimming accounts for 6 bases at V and 3 bases at J, while the number of junction bases matched to no gene is 9.